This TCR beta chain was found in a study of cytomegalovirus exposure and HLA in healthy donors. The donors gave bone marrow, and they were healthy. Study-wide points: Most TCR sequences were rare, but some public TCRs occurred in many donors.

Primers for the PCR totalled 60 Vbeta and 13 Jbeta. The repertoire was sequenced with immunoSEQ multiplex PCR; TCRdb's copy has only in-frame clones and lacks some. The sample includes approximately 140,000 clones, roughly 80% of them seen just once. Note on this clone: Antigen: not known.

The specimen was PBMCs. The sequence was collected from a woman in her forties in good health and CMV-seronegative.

The CDR3 region is CASSELGAGGGNSPLHF. The CDR3 nucleotides read TGTGCCAGCAGTGAATTAGGGGCAGGGGGCGGTAATTCACCCCTCCACTTT. The gene calls are TRBV25-1 and TRBJ1-6; 8 nucleotides line up with TRBD1. Germline CDR1 reads MGHDK; CDR2 reads SYGVNS. The V segment lost 1 base and the J segment 6 bases; nucleotides outside the gene matches: 8. The CDR3 totals 17 residues.